The 17 T cell receptor beta chains reported below all come from one sample, sequenced in a study of T cells in Graves' hyperthyroidism and ophthalmopathy. TCR beta CDR3 region amplification was performed from RNA transcripts. HTBI primers drove first-round RT-PCR of the TCR CDR3. Using its own MiXCR run on the multiplex PCR reads, TCRdb lists one record per CDR3 protein. The sample holds approximately 400,000 distinct CDR3 sequences, just under 15% seen once. The specimen sequenced was blood. These receptors came from a woman aged 25-40 years with Graves' hyperthyroidism.

This sequence joins TRBV20-1 and TRBJ2-1, with TRBD2 matching 8 bases. The J call may be incorrect, as the DNA end agrees better with TRBJ2-7. The CDR3 is 13 amino acids. Germline values: CDR1 DFQATT, CDR2 SNEGSKA (reference sequence). Here the CDR3 reads CSGGGSWGNEQYF. DNA of the CDR3: TGCAGCGGGGGGGGGTCCTGGGGCAATGAGCAGTACTTC.

In its sample, this clonotype was seen many times. V and J are TRBV12-3 or TRBV12-4 and TRBJ2-3; tentatively, D is TRBD2 (5 bases). V gave up 3 bases and J gave up 2 bases, with 9 bases separating them. The CDR3 totals 14 residues. CDR3 protein: CASSLASYTDTQYF. CDR3 sequence (DNA): TGTGCCAGCAGTTTGGCTAGCTACACAGATACGCAGTATTTT.

This clonotype appeared a few times. The genes are TRBV12-3 or TRBV12-4 and TRBJ2-1; D possibly matches TRBD1 or TRBD2 (5 bases each). V was cut by 2 bases and J by 9 bases, with 14 bases left in between. The CDR3 extends over 14 amino acids. The CDR3 spells CASSLRTRGFEQFF. CDR3 nucleotide sequence: TGTGCCAGCAGTTTAAGGACGAGGGGTTTTGAGCAGTTCTTC.

This clonotype was found many times. The rearrangement uses TRBV2 and TRBJ2-1, with TRBD1 as a possible D gene (5 bases). V lost 7 bases, J lost 3 bases, and 10 bases lay in between. The CDR3 totals 13 residues. CDR1 and CDR2 from the germline V gene are SNHLY and FYNNEI. The CDR3: CASKLRVYNEQFF. The DNA of the CDR3 is TGTGCCAGCAAACTCAGGGTCTACAATGAGCAGTTCTTC.

Many counts were recorded for this clonotype. This chain links TRBV20-1 with TRBJ1-5, with 8 bases aligning to TRBD1. The germline V gene has CDR1 DFQATT and CDR2 SNEGSKA (reference sequence). V was pared by 6 bases and J by 0 bases, with 10 bases of the junction left unmatched. CDR3 size: 16 residues. In DNA form, the CDR3 reads TGCAGTGCCACTAAAGGGACAGGTCTTAGCAATCAGCCCCAGCATTTT. Protein: CSATKGTGLSNQPQHF.

The table lists this clonotype with many counts. The rearrangement links TRBV2 to TRBJ2-2, with TRBD2 as a possible D gene (6 bases). Trimming took off 5 bases at V and 3 bases at J, with 13 bases between the two ends. This CDR3 has 15 residues. Per germline, CDR1 SNHLY and CDR2 FYNNEI. CDR3 nucleotide sequence: TGTGCCAGCAGTCGGGCGGGGCTTGACACCGGGGAGCTGTTTTTT. It translates to CASSRAGLDTGELFF.

The rearrangement links TRBV28 to TRBJ2-7, with D maybe TRBD2 (7 bases). The germline CDR1 and CDR2 sequences are MDHEN and SYDVKM. V was clipped by 6 bases and J by 0 bases, with 24 bases between them. The CDR3 loop spans 18 amino acids. The CDR3 loop is CASRRIFGRGSSSYEQYF. CDR3 nucleotides: TGTGCCAGCAGACGAATTTTTGGGAGGGGGAGTTCCTCCTACGAGCAGTACTTC.

This clonotype was counted ten times or more. The chain carries TRBV6-4 and TRBJ2-7, with 12 bases aligning to TRBD2. Losses at the gene ends were 2 bases for V and 5 bases for J; bases not matched to a gene: 4. Germline V gene lookup returns CDR1 MRHNA and CDR2 SNTAGT. CDR3 length: 15 amino acids. In DNA form, the CDR3 reads TGTGCCAGCAGTGACCTGACTAGCGGGAGAAACGAGCAGTACTTC. Protein sequence: CASSDLTSGRNEQYF.

This clonotype was observed a few times. The rearrangement uses TRBV29-1 and TRBJ2-1; TRBD2 agrees at 7 bases. The V segment lost 0 bases and the J segment 10 bases; nucleotides outside the gene matches: 12. The germline CDR1 and CDR2 sequences are SQVTM and ANQGSEA. The CDR3 is made up of 15 amino acids. CDR3 DNA: TGCAGCGTTGAAGAATTAGCGGGTAGGGTGTTCGAGCAGTTCTTC. Its protein product is CSVEELAGRVFEQFF.

There are a few counts of this clonotype. J is TRBJ2-1 and V is TRBV5-6; 8 bases fit TRBD2. This CDR3 is built from 14 residues. CDR1 SGHDT and CDR2 YYEEEE come from the germline V gene. The trim removed 7 bases at V and 8 bases at J, leaving 11 bases unmatched. The CDR3 region is CASGAAGVIYEQFF. For the CDR3, the DNA is TGTGCCAGCGGGGCAGCGGGAGTTATCTATGAGCAGTTCTTC.

This clonotype occurred many times. The V gene is TRBV2, the J gene TRBJ2-4; 8 nucleotides match TRBD1. V was pared by 5 bases and J by 9 bases, with 9 bases of the junction left unmatched. Germline V gives CDR1 SNHLY, CDR2 FYNNEI. The CDR3 sequence is 14 residues long. The CDR3 region has the DNA TGTGCCAGCAGTAGACAGGGGCCCACCAGCATTCAGTACTTC. Amino acid sequence: CASSRQGPTSIQYF.

This clonotype showed up many times. V and J are TRBV28 and TRBJ1-1; D may be TRBD1 (6 bases). Germline values: CDR1 MDHEN, CDR2 SYDVKM. The ends were cut back, 5 bases at V and 5 bases at J, with 12 bases in the middle. The CDR3 sequence is 13 residues long. CDR3 residues: CASSHRVGTEAFF. In nucleotides, the CDR3 is TGTGCCAGCAGTCACAGGGTTGGGACTGAAGCTTTCTTT.

This clonotype was counted many times. This chain uses TRBV18 with TRBJ2-4, with a weak D call TRBD1 (5 bases). The CDR3 has 16 residues. Germline V gene data show CDR1 as KGHSH and CDR2 as LQKENI. Trimming shortened V by 6 bases and J by 0 bases, and 15 bases separated the two germline ends. CDR3 bases: TGTGCCAGCTCCCCCGACAGCTTACTAGCCAAAAACATTCAGTACTTC. This codes for CASSPDSLLAKNIQYF.

This clonotype was counted a few times. V and J are TRBV5-1 and TRBJ2-1; D gene ambiguous. CDR1 is SGHRS, CDR2 YFSETQ, per germline. V gave up 1 base and J gave up 0 bases, with 11 bases separating them. CDR3 length: 16 residues. CDR3 nucleotide sequence: TGCGCCAGCAGCTTGCTTGGTGCGTTCTCCTACAATGAGCAGTTCTTC. It codes for CASSLLGAFSYNEQFF.

Many counts were recorded for this clonotype. The rearrangement joins TRBV18 to TRBJ2-5, with TRBD2 matching 7 bases. V lost 8 bases, J lost 0 bases, and 3 bases stayed unmatched. Germline CDR1 KGHSH, CDR2 LQKENI. The CDR3 totals 13 residues. CDR3 in DNA: TGTGCCAGCCTAAGCGGGAACCAAGAGACCCAGTACTTC. Encoded protein: CASLSGNQETQYF.

The V gene is TRBV6-1, the J gene TRBJ2-2; D not resolved. V was trimmed by 8 bases and J by 3 bases, leaving 10 bases between them. The germline V gene has CDR1 MNHNS and CDR2 SASEGT. The CDR3 runs to 13 residues. CDR3 protein: CASSESYTGELFF. The CDR3 DNA is TGTGCCAGCTCGGAGTCGTACACCGGGGAGCTGTTTTTT.

This clonotype was detected only a few times. The rearrangement links TRBV5-6 to TRBJ2-5; 8 bases are shared with TRBD1. Germline loops: CDR1 SGHDT, CDR2 YYEEEE. The CDR3 is 14 residues long. V dropped 4 bases and J dropped 5; count of bases not matched to a gene: 7. CDR3 DNA: TGTGCCAGCAGCCTTCCAGGGGGCTTCGAGACCCAGTACTTC. Amino acid sequence: CASSLPGGFETQYF.